This TCR beta chain was captured in a study of T cell responses to AZD1222 COVID-19 vaccine. The CDR3 sequence is 15 residues long. Per germline, CDR1 MDHEN and CDR2 SYDVKM. The V gene end was trimmed by 8 bases and the J gene end by 4 bases; junction bases not matched to a gene: 11. Assay: immunoSEQ multiplex PCR; the TCRdb copy retains only in-frame clones and omits some. The table has about 150,000 clones, more than 85% seen once. The TCR originated in an adult in good health. The sequencing used peripheral blood, collected on day 0 of AZD1222 vaccination. The chain joins TRBV28 to TRBJ2-1; the match to TRBD1 covers 7 bases. CDR3 DNA: TGTGCCAGCGGGGAAACAGGGGCCGTTTACAATGAGCAGTTCTTC. It codes for CASGETGAVYNEQFF.